This T cell receptor beta chain was recovered during a study of blood T cell repertoires in COVID-19. Study-level information: T cells, B-cell-depleted T cells, or PBMCs supplied cDNA or gDNA.

In the source study's methods: Quantification of nucleated cells was approximated via reference gene primer amplification. Assay used: immunoSEQ multiplex PCR; TCRdb lists only in-frame clones, some missing. That table is the source of V, J and clone size, and D and trimming were worked out from the DNA. The sample holds some 150,000 clones, 75% to 90% seen once. This clone was picked up one time. Trimming shortened V by 0 bases and J by 5 bases, and 21 bases separated the two germline ends. This CDR3 comprises 18 residues. CDR1 and CDR2 (germline): SGHDT, YYEEEE. The V call is TRBV5-6, the J call TRBJ2-1; a weak D match, TRBD2 (6 bases). This TCR was sampled from a woman between 40 and 50 years old with acute or convalescent COVID-19. Sequenced material: peripheral blood. Here the CDR3 reads CASSLGTTYGSGDNEQFF. As DNA, the CDR3 is TGTGCCAGCAGCTTGGGGACAACCTACGGGAGTGGAGACAATGAGCAGTTCTTC.